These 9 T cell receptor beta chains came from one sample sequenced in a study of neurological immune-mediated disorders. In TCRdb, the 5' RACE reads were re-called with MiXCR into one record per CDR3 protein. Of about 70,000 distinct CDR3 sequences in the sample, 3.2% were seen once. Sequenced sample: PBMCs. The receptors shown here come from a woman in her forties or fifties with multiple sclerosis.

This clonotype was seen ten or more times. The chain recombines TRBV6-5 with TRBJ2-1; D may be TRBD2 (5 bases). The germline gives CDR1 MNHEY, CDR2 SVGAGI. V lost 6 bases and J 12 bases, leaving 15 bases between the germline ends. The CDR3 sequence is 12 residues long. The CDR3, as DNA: TGTGCCAGCAGGGGAGCGCCCATGACGCAGTTCTTC. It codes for CASRGAPMTQFF.

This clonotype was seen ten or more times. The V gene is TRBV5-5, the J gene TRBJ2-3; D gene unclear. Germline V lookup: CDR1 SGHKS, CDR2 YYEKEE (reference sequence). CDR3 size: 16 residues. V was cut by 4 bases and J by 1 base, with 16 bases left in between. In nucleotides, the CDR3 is TGTGCCAGCAGCACTACTACTGGTTTTGGCACAGATACGCAGTATTTT. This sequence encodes CASSTTTGFGTDTQYF.

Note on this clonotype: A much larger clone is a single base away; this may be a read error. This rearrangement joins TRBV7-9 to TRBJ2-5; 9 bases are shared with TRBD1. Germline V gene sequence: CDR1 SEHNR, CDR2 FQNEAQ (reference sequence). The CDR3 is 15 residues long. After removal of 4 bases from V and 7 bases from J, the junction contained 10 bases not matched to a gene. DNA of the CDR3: TGTGCCAGCAGCTGGGGACAGGGTACCCCAGGGACCCAGTACTTC. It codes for CASSWGQGTPGTQYF.

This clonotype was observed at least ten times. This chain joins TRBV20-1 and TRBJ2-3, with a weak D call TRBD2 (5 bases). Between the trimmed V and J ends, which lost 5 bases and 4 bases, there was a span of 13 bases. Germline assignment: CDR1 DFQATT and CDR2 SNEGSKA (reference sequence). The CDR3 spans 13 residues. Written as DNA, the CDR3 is TGCAGTGCTCCCCCAGCGGCGTCAGATACGCAGTATTTT. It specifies CSAPPAASDTQYF.

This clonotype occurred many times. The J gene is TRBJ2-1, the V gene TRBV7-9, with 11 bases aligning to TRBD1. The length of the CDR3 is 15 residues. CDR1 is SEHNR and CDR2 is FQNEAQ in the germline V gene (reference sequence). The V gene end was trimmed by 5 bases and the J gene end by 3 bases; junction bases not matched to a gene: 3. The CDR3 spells CASSGGTGGYNEQFF. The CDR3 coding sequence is TGTGCCAGCAGCGGAGGGACAGGGGGCTACAATGAGCAGTTCTTC.

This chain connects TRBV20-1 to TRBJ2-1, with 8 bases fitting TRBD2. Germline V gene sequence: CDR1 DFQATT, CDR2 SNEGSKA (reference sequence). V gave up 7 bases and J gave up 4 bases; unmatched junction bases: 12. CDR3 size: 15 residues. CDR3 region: CSVTSLAESYNEQFF. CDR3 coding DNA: TGCAGTGTTACTTCACTAGCGGAGAGTTACAATGAGCAGTTCTTC.

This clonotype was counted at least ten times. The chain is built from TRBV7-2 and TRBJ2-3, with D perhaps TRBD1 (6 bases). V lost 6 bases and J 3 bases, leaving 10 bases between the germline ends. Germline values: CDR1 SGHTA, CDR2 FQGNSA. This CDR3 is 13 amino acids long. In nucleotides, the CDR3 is TGTGCCAGCAGGGGCACAGGGACAGATACGCAGTATTTT. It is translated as CASRGTGTDTQYF.

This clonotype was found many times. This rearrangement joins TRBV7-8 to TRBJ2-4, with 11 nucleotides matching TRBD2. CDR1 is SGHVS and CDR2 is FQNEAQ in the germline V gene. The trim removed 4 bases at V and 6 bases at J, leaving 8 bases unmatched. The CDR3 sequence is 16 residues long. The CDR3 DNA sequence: TGTGCCAGCAGCTCGGGACTAGCGGAATTGACAAACATTCAGTACTTC. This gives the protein CASSSGLAELTNIQYF.

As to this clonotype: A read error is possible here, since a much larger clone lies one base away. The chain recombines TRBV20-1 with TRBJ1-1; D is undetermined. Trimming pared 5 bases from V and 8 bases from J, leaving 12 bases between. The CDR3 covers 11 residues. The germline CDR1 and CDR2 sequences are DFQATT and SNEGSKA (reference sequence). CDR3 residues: CSASGPKEAFF. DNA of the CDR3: TGCAGTGCTTCAGGACCTAAGGAAGCTTTCTTT.